Listed below are T cell receptor beta chains from one sample, sequenced in a study of shared T cell receptors in the human thymus. Profiling relied on immunoSEQ multiplex PCR, and the TCRdb table lists in-frame clones only, not all of them. The table has under 450,000 clones, approximately 95% seen once. The source material was thymocytes. The receptors were sampled from a human donor. Both conserved end residues are part of each CDR3. Fields, in order: V gene, CDR3 protein.

TRBV27 | CASSLSASVRYEQYF
TRBV5-4 | CASSFLGQGPYSYEQYF
TRBV19 | CASSSGRDYGYTF
TRBV2 | CASRYGRRHYEQYF
TRBV7-2 | CASSPTGLAGEPDTQYF
TRBV5-4 | CASSSSWTTEFTDTQYF
TRBV5-1 | CASSIRDRGSDEQFF
TRBV28 | CASSFKLAGGSPDYEQYF
TRBV18 | CASSLTGFSQPQHF
TRBV5-8 | CASSLGRVAGYTF
TRBV6-1 | CASSEALLGRGQPTYNSPLHF
TRBV5-6 | CASSLRGQGGTSYEQYF
TRBV29-1 | CSLRGAGVENEQFF
TRBV11-3 | CASSLGPGGVETQYF
TRBV7-2 | CASSLGERDSTDTQYF
TRBV19 | CASRKDRGKREKLFF
TRBV5-6 | CASSLVGTGGGNTIYF
TRBV15 | CATSRPQLAGEDNEQFF
TRBV5-3 | CARSHNPVFYEQYF
TRBV30 | CAWSSGRGNTIYF
TRBV18 | CASSGLIMNTEAFF
TRBV29-1 | CSAWGGRANTGELFF
TRBV27 | CASSLSEYQETQYF
TRBV29-1 | CSVSGTYEQYF
TRBV27 | CASSPTFGLGGASGELFF
TRBV28 | CASSLRDRGVGEQYF
TRBV7-9 | CASSPLDTGRSSNQPQHF
TRBV6-6 | CASSSTGAVLEQPQHF
TRBV11-3 | CASSLSGTSPGETQYF
TRBV5-8 | CASSLGQPKEYTF
TRBV6-4 | CASSDSAGGSNEQFF
TRBV19 | CASSLGQGFSYEQYF
TRBV4-3 | CASSQNAQNRTANYGYTF
TRBV6-5 | CASSYLGGNTGELFF
TRBV7-2 | CASSSPGAGGPNEQFF
TRBV28 | CVSSPDRGNEQFF
TRBV19 | CASITGAGELFF
TRBV7-2 | CASSSGYNEQFF
TRBV18 | CASSPDLGGFHEQFF
TRBV15 | CATSRDPPTGAPLHF
TRBV30 | CAWSLRTGRYGYTF